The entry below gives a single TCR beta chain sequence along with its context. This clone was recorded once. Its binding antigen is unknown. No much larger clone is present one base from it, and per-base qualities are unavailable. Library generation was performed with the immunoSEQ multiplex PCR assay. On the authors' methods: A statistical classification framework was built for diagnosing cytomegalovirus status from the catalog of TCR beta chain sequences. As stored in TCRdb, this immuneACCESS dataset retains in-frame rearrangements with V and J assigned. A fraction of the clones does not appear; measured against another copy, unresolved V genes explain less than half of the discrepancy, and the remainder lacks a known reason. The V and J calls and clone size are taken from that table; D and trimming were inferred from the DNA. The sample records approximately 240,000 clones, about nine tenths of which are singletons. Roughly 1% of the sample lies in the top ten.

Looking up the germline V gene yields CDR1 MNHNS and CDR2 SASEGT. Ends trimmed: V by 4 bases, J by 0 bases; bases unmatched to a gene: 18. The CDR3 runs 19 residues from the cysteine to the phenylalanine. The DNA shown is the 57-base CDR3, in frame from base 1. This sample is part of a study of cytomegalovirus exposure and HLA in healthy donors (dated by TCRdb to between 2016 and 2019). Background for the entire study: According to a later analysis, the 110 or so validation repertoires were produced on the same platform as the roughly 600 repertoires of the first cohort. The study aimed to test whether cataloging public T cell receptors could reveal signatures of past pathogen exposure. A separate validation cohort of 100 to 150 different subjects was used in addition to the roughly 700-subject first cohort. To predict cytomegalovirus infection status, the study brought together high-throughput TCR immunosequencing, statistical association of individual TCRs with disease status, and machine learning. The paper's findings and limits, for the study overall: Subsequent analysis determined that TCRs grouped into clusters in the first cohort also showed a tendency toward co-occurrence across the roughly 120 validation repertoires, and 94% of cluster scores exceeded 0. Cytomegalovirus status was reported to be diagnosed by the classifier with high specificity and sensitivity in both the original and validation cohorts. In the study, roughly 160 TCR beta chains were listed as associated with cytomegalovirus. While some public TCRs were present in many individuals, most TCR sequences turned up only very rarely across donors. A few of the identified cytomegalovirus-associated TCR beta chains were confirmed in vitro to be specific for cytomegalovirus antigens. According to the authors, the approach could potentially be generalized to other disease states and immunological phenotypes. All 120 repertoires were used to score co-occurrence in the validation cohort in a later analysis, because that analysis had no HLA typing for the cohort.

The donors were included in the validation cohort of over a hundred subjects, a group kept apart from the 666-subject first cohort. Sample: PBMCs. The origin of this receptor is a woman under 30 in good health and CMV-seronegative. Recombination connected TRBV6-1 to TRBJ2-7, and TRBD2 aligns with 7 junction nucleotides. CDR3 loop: CASSAGPWTRLENSYEQYF. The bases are TGTGCCAGCAGTGCAGGGCCCTGGACTAGACTCGAAAACTCCTACGAGCAGTACTTC.